Listed below are T cell receptor beta chains from one sample, sequenced in a study of Graves' ophthalmopathy and Graves' hyperthyroidism. MiXCR was run by TCRdb on the multiplex PCR reads, yielding one entry per CDR3 protein. Of about 420,000 distinct CDR3 sequences listed, around 20% are singletons. Input material: peripheral blood. The receptors stem from a woman aged 18-29 years with stable Graves' hyperthyroidism. Both conserved end residues are part of each CDR3. A row's size may be missing; if present it is once, few, many or a size class.

V,size,CDR3
TRBV9,.,CASSAGGTGGEQYF
TRBV27,many,CASSFSGGAGTEAFF
TRBV27,many,CASSFLAGLGEQYF
TRBV30,few,CAWSVPAGYTF
TRBV11-2,.,CASSAGLAGGQETQYF
TRBV7-6,.,CASSFSQENGYTF
TRBV7-3,many,CASSLTPIVGTEAFF
TRBV5-1,few,CASSGGTGPLRGTGELFF
TRBV20-1,many,CSATGTSVNTGELFF
TRBV6-1,many,CASSVGNGVDQPQHF
TRBV9,many,CASGRQGARNSPLHF
TRBV4-3,.,CASSQDRGSVHEQYF
TRBV6-1,.,CASRPVQGNRYGYTF
TRBV4-1,few,CASSQRSTGFEQYF
TRBV6-1,many,CASTSGSGTDTQYF
TRBV5-1,.,CASSMDLWDYGYTF
TRBV30,many,CAWSPWRPLLYEQYF
TRBV20-1,many,CSASPGTGFNQPQHF
TRBV12-5,.,CASGFTPNEAFF
TRBV19,.,CASSHGSYGYTF
TRBV27,many,CASRTGPSSYNSPLHF
TRBV30,.,CAWRRTQNTEAFF
TRBV15,many,CATSRDRGQQETQYF
TRBV2,.,CASLTGLGYTF
TRBV2,.,CASIPWGSLTKNIQYF
TRBV7-8,many,CASGTGRNQPQHF
TRBV20-1,.,CSARAPASRRYEQYF
TRBV6-2/TRBV6-3,.,CASSYVSGGGYTF
TRBV6-1,many,CASSEALVILSDLTYEQYF
TRBV28,.,CASSSGPRGYTF
TRBV7-2,many,CASSLGTSGSREQYF
TRBV11-2,many,CASRPLSADFSYEQYF
TRBV18,many,CASSPPVQQETQYF
TRBV6-5,many,CASSYGTGGHGYGYTF
TRBV5-1,many,CASTPGGQGLAEQYF
TRBV4-2,many,CASSPTRDYEQYF
TRBV7-8,many,CASSLNFLAAKNIKYF
TRBV2,many,CASSDMGAQNEAFF
TRBV11-2,many,CASTRGTRSQYF
TRBV30,.,CAWSRSSGLSTDTQYF
TRBV7-2,many,CASAPGRRGYGYTF
TRBV6-2/TRBV6-3,many,CASSPGGVNYEQYF
TRBV7-2,.,CASSLGTSGRQYF